This T cell receptor beta chain came from a study of radiation and T cells in renal cell carcinoma. Using immunoSEQ multiplex PCR, the repertoire was profiled, and TCRdb retains in-frame clones only, with some absent. Of about 77,000 clones in the sample, roughly 85% were seen once. On this clone itself: What it recognizes is unknown.

Time point: blood 4 weeks post-SBRT, at nephrectomy. The treatment is: 15 Gy SBRT to primary tumor, nephrectomy 4 weeks later. Nephrectomy followed 15 Gy stereotactic body radiation by 4 weeks. After SBRT, blood was collected at 2 and 4 weeks, plus baseline. This renal cell carcinoma was of the clear cell type. General study findings and limits: From baseline, blood top tumor clonotypes peaked at 2 weeks post-radiation.

This sequence originates from a woman in her sixties or seventies with renal cell carcinoma. The sequenced sample was blood, obtained from a patient whose treatment included radiotherapy and nephrectomy.

In DNA, the CDR3 is TGTGCCAGCAGTCAACAGGGGGGAAGGACAGATACGCAGTATTTT. This codes for CASSQQGGRTDTQYF. The rearrangement links TRBV2 to TRBJ2-3; TRBD1 agrees at 8 bases. The V gene end was trimmed by 5 bases and the J gene end by 3 bases; junction bases not matched to a gene: 7. The CDR3 is made up of 15 amino acids. Per germline, CDR1 SNHLY and CDR2 FYNNEI.